The rows below give T cell receptor beta chains drawn from one sample of a study of T cells in Graves' hyperthyroidism and ophthalmopathy. TCRdb passed the multiplex PCR reads through MiXCR, listing each CDR3 protein once. Found here are approximately 400,000 distinct CDR3 sequences, 15% of them singletons; the top ten hold about 30%. The sample taken for sequencing was blood. Receptor source: a woman aged 25 to 39 with Graves' hyperthyroidism. Each CDR3 is given with its conserved first and last residue. A D gene is named only where the DNA matches it firmly. Clone size appears in some rows only: once, few, many, or a class for an expanded clone.

d_gene | j_gene | abundance | v_gene | len | CDR3aa | CDR3nt
NA | TRBJ2-1 | NA | TRBV5-6 | 14 | CASSLRMLSDEQFF | TGTGCCAGCAGCTTGCGGATGTTGAGTGATGAGCAGTTCTTC
NA | TRBJ1-5 | once | TRBV9 | 15 | CASSVVSEGAQPQHF | TGTGCCAGCAGCGTAGTATCCGAGGGAGCTCAGCCCCAGCATTTT
TRBD2 | TRBJ2-5 | NA | TRBV20-1 | 12 | CSAREGGETQYF | TGCAGTGCTAGAGAGGGGGGGGAGACCCAGTACTTC
NA | TRBJ1-2 | few | TRBV15 | 15 | CATSRTGQANYGYTF | TGTGCCACCAGCAGAACAGGACAAGCTAACTATGGCTACACCTTC
NA | TRBJ2-2 | NA | TRBV27 | 16 | CASSLRTSMNTGELFF | TGTGCCAGCAGTCTCCGGACTTCGATGAACACCGGGGAGCTGTTTTTT
NA | TRBJ2-1 | few | TRBV7-3 | 15 | CASSQDPTGGGEQFF | TGTGCCAGCAGCCAAGATCCAACAGGTGGGGGTGAGCAGTTCTTC
TRBD1 | TRBJ1-4 | many | TRBV20-1 | 16 | CSARIDRATTNEKLFF | TGCAGTGCCAGAATTGACAGGGCAACAACTAATGAAAAACTGTTTTTT
NA | TRBJ1-1 | many | TRBV7-2 | 13 | CASSLAYGGLAFF | TGTGCCAGCAGCTTAGCTTACGGGGGTTTGGCTTTCTTT
NA | TRBJ1-6 | NA | TRBV12-3/TRBV12-4 | 12 | CASNSDYSPLHF | TGTGCCAGCAACTCCGATTATTCACCCCTCCACTTT
NA | TRBJ2-1 | many | TRBV7-2 | 15 | CASSLASTPTNEQFF | TGTGCCAGCAGCTTAGCTAGCACCCCTACAAATGAGCAGTTCTTC
NA | TRBJ1-6 | many | TRBV2 | 16 | CASSEQPAAYNSPLHF | TGTGCCAGCAGTGAACAGCCAGCGGCGTATAATTCACCCCTCCACTTT
NA | TRBJ2-3 | few | TRBV27 | 15 | CASSLLPGIADTQYF | TGTGCCAGCAGTTTATTACCGGGGATCGCAGATACGCAGTATTTT
TRBD1 | TRBJ1-4 | NA | TRBV7-9 | 14 | CASSRDSRREKLFF | TGTGCCAGCAGCCGGGACAGCCGGAGGGAAAAACTGTTTTTT
TRBD2 | TRBJ2-7 | many | TRBV30 | 13 | CAWTSGRPYEQYF | TGTGCCTGGACTAGCGGGCGACCCTACGAGCAGTACTTC
NA | TRBJ2-3 | many | TRBV5-4 | 15 | CASSPRETSTDTQYF | TGTGCCAGCAGTCCCCGAGAGACTAGCACAGATACGCAGTATTTT
NA | TRBJ2-1 | few | TRBV27 | 14 | CASSLDWAGNEQFF | TGTGCCAGCAGTTTAGATTGGGCGGGCAATGAGCAGTTCTTC
NA | TRBJ1-5 | many | TRBV20-1 | 16 | CSASRRVSTSNQPQHF | TGCAGTGCTAGTCGGAGGGTTTCGACTAGCAATCAGCCCCAGCATTTT
TRBD1 | TRBJ1-4 | few | TRBV20-1 | 13 | CSALGTGVEKLFF | TGCAGTGCTCTAGGGACAGGGGTAGAAAAACTGTTTTTT
TRBD2 | TRBJ2-3 | once | TRBV5-1 | 15 | CASSFASGITDTQYF | TGCGCCAGCAGCTTCGCTAGCGGGATCACAGATACGCAGTATTTT
NA | TRBJ2-5 | NA | TRBV30 | 15 | CAWSVPGPRWETQYF | TGTGCCTGGAGTGTACCCGGGCCCCGTTGGGAGACCCAGTACTTC
TRBD2 | TRBJ2-2 | many | TRBV11-1 | 16 | CASSSRLAGHTGELFF | TGTGCCAGCAGCTCGAGACTAGCGGGACACACCGGGGAGCTGTTTTTT
TRBD1 | TRBJ2-7 | NA | TRBV6-1 | 16 | CASSSPRQGASYEQYF | TGTGCCAGCTCAAGCCCTCGACAGGGGGCCTCCTACGAGCAGTACTTC
TRBD1 | TRBJ2-5 | NA | TRBV4-2 | 14 | CASSHGQGKETQYF | TGTGCCAGCAGCCATGGACAGGGAAAAGAGACCCAGTACTTC
NA | TRBJ2-3 | NA | TRBV28 | 13 | CASTLGVTDTQYF | TGTGCCAGCACTCTAGGCGTGACAGATACGCAGTATTTT
TRBD2 | TRBJ2-3 | many | TRBV7-8 | 13 | CASSLLAGDVAYF | TGTGCCAGCAGCTTACTAGCGGGGGACGTTGCGTATTTT
TRBD1 | TRBJ2-5 | NA | TRBV28 | 15 | CASISRTGPRETQYF | TGTGCCAGCATATCAAGGACAGGGCCGAGGGAGACCCAGTACTTC
NA | TRBJ1-4 | few | TRBV5-6 | 15 | CASSLVSGQGEKLFF | TGTGCCAGCAGCTTGGTTTCGGGACAAGGGGAAAAACTGTTTTTT
TRBD1 | TRBJ1-5 | many | TRBV12-3/TRBV12-4 | 14 | CASSFGQGNQPQHF | TGCGCCAGCAGCTTCGGACAGGGCAATCAGCCCCAGCATTTT
NA | TRBJ2-3 | many | TRBV12-3/TRBV12-4 | 15 | CASSLTGTFTDTQYF | TGTGCCAGCAGTTTGACAGGGACTTTCACAGATACGCAGTATTTT
NA | TRBJ1-2 | few | TRBV4-1 | 15 | CASSQGREVNYGYTF | TGCGCCAGCAGCCAAGGACGGGAGGTTAACTATGGCTACACCTTC
TRBD1 | TRBJ2-5 | many | TRBV20-1 | 13 | CSAGQGAGETQYF | TGCAGTGCCGGACAGGGGGCAGGGGAGACCCAGTACTTC
TRBD1 | TRBJ2-6 | few | TRBV29-1 | 14 | CSAPTGGGANVLTF | TGCAGCGCCCCAACAGGGGGCGGGGCCAACGTCCTGACTTTC
TRBD1 | TRBJ2-3 | few | TRBV7-9 | 15 | CASSIGTVSTDTQYF | TGTGCCAGCAGCATCGGGACAGTTAGCACAGATACGCAGTATTTT
TRBD1 | TRBJ1-2 | many | TRBV30 | 14 | CAWSPLFDREGYTF | TGTGCCTGGAGTCCTCTTTTTGACAGGGAAGGCTACACCTTC
NA | TRBJ1-5 | NA | TRBV5-6 | 14 | CASSYGTTHQPQHF | TGTGCCAGCAGCTACGGGACAACGCATCAGCCCCAGCATTTT
NA | TRBJ2-2 | NA | TRBV7-8 | 15 | CASLHLWADTGELFF | TGTGCCAGCCTCCACTTGTGGGCGGACACCGGGGAGCTGTTTTTT
NA | TRBJ1-2 | NA | TRBV6-2/TRBV6-3 | 14 | CASSYGRGNYGYTF | TGTGCCAGCAGTTATGGTAGAGGAAACTATGGCTACACCTTC
NA | TRBJ1-5 | NA | TRBV27 | 14 | CASSQDSSNQPQHF | TGTGCCAGCAGTCAGGACAGTAGCAATCAGCCCCAGCATTTT
NA | TRBJ1-6 | many | TRBV3-1 | 15 | CASSQGGLYNSPLHF | TGTGCCAGCAGCCAAGGCGGACTCTATAATTCACCCCTCCACTTT
NA | TRBJ1-1 | few | TRBV5-1 | 18 | CASAPSVRLELMNTEAFF | TGCGCCAGCGCTCCATCGGTCAGGCTTGAGCTAATGAACACTGAAGCTTTCTTT
NA | TRBJ2-7 | many | TRBV24-1 | 15 | CATSDRQDRPYEQYF | TGTGCCACCAGTGATCGACAGGACCGTCCCTACGAGCAGTACTTC
NA | TRBJ2-7 | many | TRBV10-3 | 12 | CAISESLYEQYF | TGTGCCATCAGTGAGTCACTATACGAGCAGTACTTC
NA | TRBJ1-6 | NA | TRBV20-1 | 13 | CSVSREVDSPLHF | TGCAGTGTATCGCGGGAGGTGGATTCACCCCTCCACTTT
NA | TRBJ1-4 | many | TRBV7-2 | 14 | CASSARGFNEKLFF | TGTGCCAGCAGCGCCCGGGGCTTCAATGAAAAACTGTTTTTT
NA | TRBJ2-3 | NA | TRBV6-1 | 12 | CASWRKIDTQYF | TGTGCCTCGTGGCGGAAAATAGATACGCAGTATTTT
TRBD2 | TRBJ2-3 | many | TRBV5-1 | 16 | CASATEPSGSTDTQYF | TGCGCCAGCGCCACGGAGCCTAGCGGGAGTACAGATACGCAGTATTTT
NA | TRBJ2-7 | many | TRBV9 | 12 | CASSGPRGEQYF | TGTGCCAGCAGCGGTCCCAGGGGCGAGCAGTACTTC
TRBD1 | TRBJ2-7 | many | TRBV7-9 | 15 | CASSGTGTGDYEQYF | TGTGCCAGCAGCGGCACCGGGACAGGGGACTACGAGCAGTACTTC
NA | TRBJ2-2 | few | TRBV24-1 | 16 | CATSDSTGANTGELFF | TGTGCCACCAGTGATTCGACAGGCGCTAACACCGGGGAGCTGTTTTTT
NA | TRBJ2-7 | few | TRBV6-1 | 14 | CASSPTSIFYEQYF | TGTGCCAGCAGCCCTACTAGCATTTTCTACGAGCAGTACTTC
NA | TRBJ2-7 | NA | TRBV6-1 | 17 | CASSNTITGVPFYEQYF | TGTGCCAGCAGCAACACCATCACGGGGGTTCCTTTCTACGAGCAGTACTTC
TRBD2 | TRBJ2-2 | NA | TRBV5-1 | 15 | CASSPGLVNTGELFF | TGCGCCAGCAGCCCGGGACTAGTGAACACCGGGGAGCTGTTTTTT
NA | TRBJ2-3 | NA | TRBV15 | 13 | CATSRDLTDTQYF | TGTGCCACCAGCAGAGACCTCACAGATACGCAGTATTTT
NA | TRBJ2-7 | NA | TRBV19 | 13 | CASSTGQLREQYF | TGTGCCAGTAGTACTGGACAGCTTCGGGAGCAGTACTTC
NA | TRBJ1-5 | many | TRBV28 | 17 | CASSPTPGERSNQPQHF | TGTGCCAGCAGTCCGACACCAGGTGAAAGGAGCAATCAGCCCCAGCATTTT
TRBD2 | TRBJ2-1 | many | TRBV27 | 17 | CASRSLSVSGTYNEQFF | TGTGCCAGCAGAAGTTTATCCGTTAGCGGGACCTACAATGAGCAGTTCTTC
TRBD2 | TRBJ2-7 | few | TRBV9 | 14 | CASSGGLAGIEQYF | TGTGCCAGCAGCGGGGGACTAGCGGGAATCGAGCAGTACTTC
NA | TRBJ1-5 | few | TRBV19 | 13 | CASSISHDQPQHF | TGTGCCAGTAGTATAAGTCATGATCAGCCCCAGCATTTT
NA | TRBJ1-5 | many | TRBV12-3/TRBV12-4 | 15 | CASRSGTTFNQPQHF | TGTGCCAGCAGGTCCGGGACCACTTTCAATCAGCCCCAGCATTTT